This T cell receptor (beta chain) was observed in a study of blood T cell repertoires in COVID-19. This CDR3 region has 15 residues. Between the trimmed V and J ends, which lost 3 bases and 2 bases, there was a span of 14 bases. Germline lookup yields CDR1 SGHNT and CDR2 YYREEE (reference sequence). This clone was picked up one time. TCRdb's table, derived via immunoSEQ multiplex PCR, lists solely in-frame clones and lacks some. The repertoire holds 200,000 to 250,000 clones, with about 85% as singletons. The J gene is TRBJ1-2, the V gene TRBV5-4, with D possibly being TRBD1 (5 bases). What was sequenced was peripheral blood. The TCR originated in a man aged 50-60 years who had recovered from COVID-19. CDR3 loop: CASSSSPGQNYGYTF. The CDR3 DNA reads TGTGCCAGCAGCTCGAGCCCCGGACAAAACTATGGCTACACCTTC.